What follows is one TCR beta chain and its context. Its antigen remains unidentified. The data were obtained in a study of T cells in narcolepsy. Sequencing was performed with immunoSEQ multiplex PCR; in TCRdb, only in-frame clones are kept and a portion is missing. This table has roughly 40,000 clones, about 85% appearing once. Study results and limitations: Healthy controls reportedly lacked the autoreactive clonotypes serially found in patients' blood. HCRT-specific and TRIB2-specific autoreactive clonotypes appeared among same-patient CSF and blood CD4+ clonotypes.

Material: CD45RA- memory CD4+ T cells from PBMCs. The receptor was derived from a human donor with narcolepsy.

The CDR3 DNA sequence: TGTGCCAGCAGCTCAGGAAGGGGGCAGGGCGGGGAGCTGTTTTTT. Translated, it gives CASSSGRGQGGELFF. J is TRBJ2-2 and V is TRBV7-7, with TRBD1 identical over 7 bases. V gave up 4 bases and J gave up 7 bases; unmatched junction bases: 9. Per the germline V gene, CDR1 is SSHAT and CDR2 is FNYEAQ (reference sequence). The CDR3 loop spans 15 amino acids.